This TCR beta chain comes out of a study of cytomegalovirus exposure and HLA in healthy donors. Study outcomes and limitations: Later, TCR association rates were found to vary by HLA locus, highest for DRB1 and lowest for HLA-C.

The PCR was carried out with 60 Vbeta primers and 13 Jbeta primers. Measured with immunoSEQ multiplex PCR; TCRdb has only the in-frame clones, and not every one. This table has about 100,000 clones, 75% to 80% appearing once. As concerns this clone: The antigen remains unidentified.

The V end was cut by 5 bases, the J end by 1 base, with 15 bases between. This CDR3 is built from 15 residues. Germline V gene lookup returns CDR1 SGDLS and CDR2 YYNGEE. This TCR came from a middle-aged woman in good health and CMV-seronegative. The chain joins TRBV9 to TRBJ2-5; tentative D call: TRBD2 (6 bases). The sequenced sample consisted of PBMCs. As DNA, the CDR3 is TGTGCCAGCAGTGCAGCGGGTGGACTCCAAGAGACCCAGTACTTC. Translated: CASSAAGGLQETQYF.